Presented here are 10 T cell receptor beta chains from one specimen sequenced in a study of T-cell memory formation after mild COVID-19. TCRdb processed the 5' RACE reads anew with MiXCR; each CDR3 protein has one entry. The sample lists hundreds of thousands of distinct CDR3 sequences; approximately 18% were seen once. The sample comprised PBMCs or a T cell subset sorted from them (not recorded which). These receptors were obtained from an adult woman who had mild COVID-19 (a few samples of this study predate the infection). Cell type and time point are not known.

This clonotype was detected a few times. The V call is TRBV20-1, the J call TRBJ2-5; perhaps TRBD2 as D (6 bases). The CDR3 runs 13 residues. Trimming took 0 bases from V and 4 from J, leaving 9 bases between them. The germline V gene has CDR1 DFQATT and CDR2 SNEGSKA (reference sequence). The CDR3 spells CSARDQLAETQYF. CDR3 DNA sequence: TGCAGTGCTAGAGATCAACTAGCAGAGACCCAGTACTTC.

This clonotype occurred a few times. J is TRBJ2-1 and V is TRBV6-5, with 8 bases lining up with TRBD2. Looked up from germline, CDR1 is MNHEY and CDR2 is SVGAGI. V was clipped by 5 bases and J by 11 bases; unmatched bases: 8. The CDR3 loop spans 13 amino acids. Here the CDR3 DNA reads TGTGCCAGCAGTCAGCCAAGCGGGGGAAAGCAGTTCTTC. It codes for CASSQPSGGKQFF.

This clonotype was detected only a few times. V gene TRBV6-2 or TRBV6-3 combines with J gene TRBJ2-4; 8 nucleotides line up with TRBD1. J gave up 0 bases and V 5 bases, and 9 bases lay outside the gene matches. The CDR3 is made up of 17 amino acids. Germline CDR1 MNHEY, CDR2 SVGEGT. CDR3 residues: CASSKTGAPKAKNIQYF. CDR3 bases: TGTGCCAGCAGTAAGACAGGGGCGCCCAAAGCCAAAAACATTCAGTACTTC.

This clonotype turned up a few times. The rearrangement links TRBV27 to TRBJ2-7, with TRBD1 matching over 7 bases. With V trimmed by 5 bases and J by 3 bases, 4 bases remained unmatched. Germline-derived CDR1 and CDR2 are MNHEY and SMNVEV (reference sequence). There are 13 residues in the CDR3. Written as DNA, the CDR3 is TGTGCCAGCAGTCGGCCAGGGGGCTACGAGCAGTACTTC. It translates to CASSRPGGYEQYF.

J is TRBJ1-2 and V is TRBV12-3 or TRBV12-4, with D possibly TRBD1 on 5 matching bases. Trimming pared 3 bases from V and 4 bases from J, leaving 9 bases between. The CDR3 length is 13 residues. The CDR3 protein is CASSFRQLYGYTF. As DNA, the CDR3 is TGTGCCAGCAGTTTTCGACAGCTCTATGGCTACACCTTC.

The rearrangement joins TRBV5-1 to TRBJ2-1; 9 bases are shared with TRBD1. The length of the CDR3 is 14 residues. V was pared by 4 bases and J by 8 bases, with 7 bases of the junction left unmatched. In germline, CDR1 is SGHRS, CDR2 YFSETQ. CDR3 in amino acids: CASSMGQGIDEQFF. CDR3 bases: TGCGCCAGCAGCATGGGACAGGGCATCGATGAGCAGTTCTTC.

Many counts were recorded for this clonotype. The chain employs TRBV9 and TRBJ2-5; no clear D. CDR3 length: 15 residues. Per the germline V gene, CDR1 is SGDLS and CDR2 is YYNGEE. V was shortened by 1 base and J by 5 bases, with 15 bases between the two germline ends. For the CDR3, the DNA is TGTGCCAGCAGCGTAACGACCGGGTCCGGGGAGACCCAGTACTTC. This encodes CASSVTTGSGETQYF.

This clonotype has only a few counts. V and J are TRBV7-8 and TRBJ1-2; D unresolved. The V end lost 5 bases, the J end lost 4 bases, and 11 bases lay between the germline ends. CDR3 size: 13 residues. The germline gives CDR1 SGHVS, CDR2 FQNEAQ. Here the CDR3 reads CASSARETYGYTF. DNA of the CDR3: TGTGCCAGCAGCGCCCGGGAAACCTATGGCTACACCTTC.

This clonotype has only a few counts. V is TRBV7-6 and J is TRBJ1-1, with D possibly being TRBD1 (6 bases). Germline CDR1 SGHVS, CDR2 FNYEAQ. This CDR3 has 17 amino acids. The ends were cut back, 1 base at V and 4 bases at J, with 19 bases in the middle. CDR3 nucleotides: TGTGCCAGCAGCTTAGGAGGAGGGACAAGACCTACCACTGAAGCTTTCTTT. This sequence encodes CASSLGGGTRPTTEAFF.

The chain employs TRBV5-6 and TRBJ1-6; D unresolved. Trimming cost V 1 base and J 7 bases, with 12 bases left between them. The CDR3 contains 15 residues. From germline, CDR1 is SGHDT and CDR2 YYEEEE. CDR3 bases: TGTGCCAGCAGCTTGATTACCCCTCGGAATTCACCCCTCCACTTT. Translated, it gives CASSLITPRNSPLHF.